Sequencing of this T cell receptor beta chain was carried out in a study of blood T cells in healthy people across ages. Overall study findings and caveats: In these data, TCR beta diversity tracked strongly with naive T cell percentage.

V was shortened by 4 bases and J by 2 bases, with 11 bases between the two germline ends. The CDR3 contains 14 residues. Per the germline V gene, CDR1 is SNHLY and CDR2 is FYNNEI. Next came a second PCR, run for about 6 to 12 cycles, which used a sample-barcoded 5' primer along with a J-beta primer mix. One entry per CDR3 protein, called by TCRdb with MiXCR from the 5' RACE reads. The sample yields around 1,600,000 distinct CDR3 sequences, about 45% seen once. This clonotype was seen repeatedly, ten times or more. Its antigen is not identified. Sequences were obtained from blood. This chain links TRBV2 with TRBJ2-5; a weak D match, TRBD2 (6 bases). This TCR came from a woman aged 18-35 years in good health. This chain's CDR3 is CASSGGDWQETQYF. The DNA for the CDR3 is TGTGCCAGCAGTGGGGGGGACTGGCAAGAGACCCAGTACTTC.